The T cell receptor beta chain described here comes from a study of control samples from healthy donors and cancer patients. Method: immunoSEQ multiplex PCR; TCRdb's copy keeps in-frame clones and lacks some. The table records almost 90,000 clones, about nine tenths of them present only once. This CDR3 has 15 residues. The ends were cut back, 6 bases at V and 2 bases at J, with 13 bases in the middle. Germline V CDR1 and CDR2: MNHEY, SMNVEV (reference sequence). Sequenced: blood. The rearrangement links TRBV27 to TRBJ1-4, with a weak D call TRBD1 (6 bases). This TCR was recovered from a young man in good health. CDR3 loop: CASRPTGLTNEKLFF. CDR3 DNA: TGTGCCAGCAGACCTACAGGGTTGACTAATGAAAAACTGTTTTTT.